Shown below are 11 T cell receptor beta chains from a single sample sequenced in a study of T cells in Graves' hyperthyroidism and ophthalmopathy. RNA transcripts yielded amplified TCR beta CDR3 regions. First-round RT-PCR of the TCR CDR3 relied on the HTBI primer set. MiXCR was run by TCRdb on the multiplex PCR reads, yielding one entry per CDR3 protein. Of 540,000 or so distinct CDR3 sequences detected, around 46% appear once; the ten largest clones hold roughly 20%. The source material was peripheral blood or thyroid tissue (not recorded which). The source is an adult woman with Graves' disease, either hyperthyroidism or ophthalmopathy (not recorded which).

This clonotype has at least ten counts. V usage is TRBV20-1 and J usage is TRBJ2-2; tentatively, D is TRBD1 (6 bases). The CDR3 is 15 residues long. With 1 base removed from V and 1 base from J, the gap between germline ends came to 10 bases. The V gene's germline CDR1 is DFQATT and CDR2 SNEGSKA (reference sequence). This chain's CDR3 is CSARVRQENTGELFF. For the CDR3, the DNA is TGCAGTGCTAGAGTTAGACAGGAGAACACCGGGGAGCTGTTTTTT.

The count of this clonotype is one. The chain combines TRBV5-1 with TRBJ2-5, with a weak D call TRBD2 (7 bases). Germline assignment: CDR1 SGHRS and CDR2 YFSETQ. The ends were cut back, 3 bases at V and 5 bases at J, with 14 bases in the middle. The CDR3 spans 14 residues. The CDR3 nucleotides read TGCGCCAGCAGCTGGGGAGGGGACACGGAGACCCAGTACTTC. Translation: CASSWGGDTETQYF. Looking up the rest from reference TRBV5-1 and TRBJ2-5 gives the full variable domain: KAGVTQTPRYLIKTRGQQVTLSCSPISGHRSVSWYQQTPGQGLQFLFEYFSETQRNKGNFPGRFSGRQFSNSRSEMNVSTLELGDSALYLCASSWGGDTETQYFGPGTRLLVL.

Worth noting for this clonotype: Possible read error: a much larger clone is one base away. The chain combines TRBV14 with TRBJ2-2; perhaps TRBD2 as D (5 bases). CDR3 length: 14 amino acids. Germline V gene sequence: CDR1 SGHDN, CDR2 FVKESK. V gave up 6 bases and J gave up 6 bases, with 14 bases separating them. CDR3 coding DNA: TGTGCCAGCAGGCGGACTTTCAACGCCGGGGAGCTGTTTTTT. This encodes CASRRTFNAGELFF.

As to this clonotype: No conserved phenylalanine or tryptophan ends this CDR3, so it is likely a read error. Because the CDR3's place on the DNA is in doubt, the DNA is left out and the CDR3 is given as listed by TCRdb. V and J are TRBV7-8 and TRBJ1-4. Germline V gene sequence: CDR1 SGHVS, CDR2 FQNEAQ. The CDR3 spans 12 residues, counting both ends. The CDR3 loop reads CASSYRRGGRDY.

This clonotype appeared many times. This rearrangement joins TRBV20-1 to TRBJ1-6, with D unclear. V lost 4 bases to trimming and J lost 13 bases, with 17 bases between them. Germline values: CDR1 DFQATT, CDR2 SNEGSKA (reference sequence). The CDR3 runs to 13 residues. The DNA for the CDR3 is TGCAGTGCTAATACGGACCCGGGAGCGCCCCTCCACTTT. Amino acid sequence: CSANTDPGAPLHF.

This clonotype was detected only once. The chain has TRBV4-1 and TRBJ1-3; D not certain. This CDR3 comprises 11 residues. V lost 0 bases and J 9 bases, leaving 3 bases between the germline ends. The germline V gene encodes CDR1 MGHRA and CDR2 YSYEKL. In nucleotides, the CDR3 is TGCGCCAGCAGCCAAGACCCCACCATATATTTT. It codes for CASSQDPTIYF.

There are many counts of this clonotype. J is TRBJ1-2 and V is TRBV4-2; D unresolved. The germline V gene has CDR1 LGHNA and CDR2 YNFKEQ. V dropped 1 base and J dropped 2 bases, with 2 bases sitting between them. This CDR3 is 12 amino acids long. CDR3 in amino acids: CASSQGNYGYTF. The CDR3 DNA is TGTGCCAGCAGCCAAGGAAACTATGGCTACACCTTC.

This clonotype was seen ten or more times. V gene TRBV20-1 combines with J gene TRBJ2-5; 8 bases are a match to TRBD2. Germline trimming cut 6 bases from V and 3 bases from J; bases unmatched to any gene: 12. Germline V gene data show CDR1 as DFQATT and CDR2 as SNEGSKA (reference sequence). The CDR3 has 15 amino acids. CDR3 bases: TGCAGTGCCGACGGTTTTTACGGGGGGGAAGAGACCCAGTACTTC. Protein: CSADGFYGGEETQYF.

This clonotype has only a few counts. One end of the junction is discordant with germline, which a read error may explain. V and J are TRBV5-1 and TRBJ1-2; D gene uncertain. Germline V gene data show CDR1 as SGHRS and CDR2 as YFSETQ. This CDR3 contains 12 residues. The CDR3 region has the DNA TGTGCCAGCAGTTATCCCCGGCATGGCTACACCTTC. Protein product: CASSYPRHGYTF.

This clonotype was recorded many times. V usage is TRBV4-1 and J usage is TRBJ1-2, with 11 bases lining up with TRBD1. The germline gives CDR1 MGHRA, CDR2 YSYEKL. J gave up 4 bases and V 6 bases, and 7 bases lay outside the gene matches. This CDR3 has 15 amino acids. The CDR3 loop is CASRPGQGAVYGYTF. The CDR3 nucleotides read TGCGCCAGCAGACCCGGACAGGGGGCGGTCTATGGCTACACCTTC.

At least ten counts were recorded for this clonotype. The chain carries TRBV6-1 and TRBJ2-5; D not certain. There are 12 residues in the CDR3. Trimming cost V 8 bases and J 4 bases, with 11 bases left between them. In germline, CDR1 is MNHNS, CDR2 SASEGT. CDR3 bases: TGTGCCAGCTCCAGGATCCCAGAGACCCAGTACTTC. It translates to CASSRIPETQYF.